One T cell receptor (beta chain) is described in this entry. Its recognized antigen is unknown. No base quality values were provided; no much bigger clone lies one nucleotide off. RNA was extracted with the RNeasy kit and roughly 0.45 to 1 ug was reverse transcribed using random hexamers. The immunoSEQ multiplex PCR assay, which covers 54 Vbeta and 13 Jbeta segments, was used to amplify TCR beta CDR3 regions. To correct PCR amplification bias, a synthetic template baseline was used for both primer optimization and computational correction. Under the source paper's analysis protocol: Only productive sequences were kept, with reads annotated to V, D and J genes according to IMGT and analyzed in immunoSEQ Analyzer. Clonality was calculated as one minus the Shannon entropy normalized by log2 of the number of productive unique sequences. Public and private clones were assessed among the 100 most prevalent clones of each patient and control. Clones were defined as Susac-specific when absent from the healthy and MS cohorts, from fewer than 1,200 published viral clones and from other ImmuneACCESS disease sequences. TCRdb redid the processing of the public reads, applying fastp at Q25 and MiXCR, and retained in-frame beta chains. One record per CDR3 amino acid sequence lists the most common genes and DNA. The V and J calls and clone size come from TCRdb's table, not from the authors' own analysis. For this sample there are roughly 200,000 distinct CDR3 sequences; about 94% appear just once. The top ten constitute 0.085% to 0.1% of the sample.

This entry belongs to a study of CD8 T cells in Susac syndrome (dated by TCRdb to about 2019). About the investigation overall: Of the Susac syndrome patients who were sequenced, roughly 6 had clinically active disease and 8 or 9 were in clinical remission. At blood withdrawal, Susac syndrome patients were either therapy-naive, taking corticosteroids (in some cases with IVIg as well), or taking IVIg alone. The study used repertoire sequencing to test whether antigen drove CD8+ T cell activation and differentiation in Susac syndrome. What the authors observed across the whole study: No clonal expansion was detected in the CD4+ T cell repertoire of Susac syndrome patients. The number of individuals in the TCR sequencing and HLA analysis was recognized as being relatively small.

Peripheral blood CD8+ and CD4+ T cells from healthy donors, Susac syndrome patients and multiple sclerosis patients were profiled using high-throughput TCR beta sequencing. Recently defined diagnostic criteria for definite or probable disease were met by the Susac syndrome patients. Bulk CD8+ and CD4+ T cells were purified by magnetic negative isolation, whereas CD8+ TEMRA cells were enriched by FACS. Blood was drawn into EDTA tubes, processed within 24 hours, and PBMCs were isolated by density gradient centrifugation. PBMCs destined for TCR sequencing were cryopreserved in liquid nitrogen and later thawed in a 37 °C water bath. Purity of sorted or isolated CD4+, CD8+ and CD8+ TEMRA cells was at least 90%. The cysteine opens and the phenylalanine closes a CDR3 of 13 amino acids. Only the CDR3 region is kept as DNA, spanning 39 bases read in frame from base 1. Looking up the germline V gene (reference sequence) yields CDR1 DFQATT and CDR2 SNEGSKA. Trimming removed 2 bases from V and 8 bases from J, leaving 13 bases between the germline ends.

Recombination joined TRBV20-1 with TRBJ2-1; 5 matching bases give a weak D call of TRBD2. The TCR was taken from a human donor with Susac syndrome. Material: CD4+ T cells from PBMCs. The bases are TGCAGTGCTAGAAGGATGACGCGGGATGAGCAGTTCTTC. This sequence encodes CSARRMTRDEQFF.